The 4 T cell receptor beta chains below all came from one sample that was sequenced in a study of PD-1 blockade in classical Hodgkin lymphoma. Generated by immunoSEQ multiplex PCR, the TCRdb table keeps only in-frame clones and is missing some. This repertoire shows tens of thousands of clones, roughly 78% found once; its top ten account for 9.4%. Time point described: cycle 4 day 1 (C4D1), after five to seven weeks of nivolumab. All trial patients relapsed after autologous stem cell transplantation. This sample comprised peripheral blood mononuclear cells (PBMCs), obtained before the fourth cycle of nivolumab. These receptors were obtained from a human donor with classical Hodgkin lymphoma.

The V call is TRBV28, the J call TRBJ2-7, with D perhaps TRBD2 (6 bases). V lost 8 bases, J lost 6 bases, and 14 bases lay in between. CDR1 and CDR2 from the germline V gene are MDHEN and SYDVKM. The CDR3 is 12 amino acids. CDR3: CASLNAGSEQYF. DNA for the CDR3: TGTGCCAGCCTCAACGCGGGGAGCGAGCAGTACTTC. Supplemented by reference TRBV28 and TRBJ2-7, the full variable domain reads DVKVTQSSRYLVKRTGEKVFLECVQDMDHENMFWYRQDPGLGLRLIYFSYDVKMKEKGDIPEGYSVSREKKERFSLILESASTNQTSMYLCASLNAGSEQYFGPGTRLTVT.

The chain is built from TRBV6-6 and TRBJ1-2; D gene uncertain. This CDR3 region has 13 residues. Trimming took off 5 bases at V and 0 bases at J, with 7 bases between the two ends. Germline CDR1 reads MNHNY; CDR2 reads SVGAGI (reference sequence). CDR3: CASSPSANYGYTF. The DNA of the CDR3 is TGTGCCAGCAGTCCGTCCGCTAACTATGGCTACACCTTC.

The rearrangement uses TRBV28 and TRBJ1-2; D unresolved. The V gene lost 3 bases and the J gene lost 5 bases, with 7 bases spanning the gap. The CDR3 extends over 12 amino acids. CDR1 and CDR2 (germline): MDHEN, SYDVKM. Written as DNA, the CDR3 is TGTGCCAGCAGTTTTCCCGAGTATGGCTACACCTTC. Translating gives CASSFPEYGYTF.

This clone occurred once. This chain uses TRBV18 with TRBJ1-2, with 7 bases aligning to TRBD1. From germline, CDR1 is KGHSH and CDR2 LQKENI. The ends lost 3 bases at V and 4 bases at J; junction bases unmatched: 8. The CDR3 spans 15 residues. CDR3 sequence reads: CASSPEGAPGYGYTF. CDR3 nucleotide sequence: TGTGCCAGCTCACCGGAGGGGGCGCCCGGCTATGGCTACACCTTC.